The 26 T cell receptor beta chains given below trace back to one sample, sequenced in a study of vaccination and CD4 T cells after COVID-19. The assay that was used to sequence DNA from cultured CD4+ T cells was the Oncomine TCR Beta short-read assay. TCRdb fed the PCR reads into MiXCR, producing one record per CDR3 protein. The data contain some 1,300 distinct CDR3 sequences, 19% of them singletons. These receptors' targets are unknown. Treatment: approximately 9-day PBMC culture with coronavirus spike peptide pools or control peptides (ViraFEST assay). Harvesting of the unexposed donor's CD4+ T cells predated the COVID-19 pandemic (2011-2018). Sequencing input: CD4+ T cells from blood, cultured in vitro. All receptors come from a human donor in good health.

This clonotype came up a few times. This chain links TRBV28 with TRBJ2-4, with D perhaps given as TRBD1 or TRBD2 (5 bases each). Germline CDR1 and CDR2: MDHEN and SYDVKM. This CDR3 contains 15 residues. V dropped 6 bases and J dropped 8 bases, with 20 bases sitting between them. CDR3 sequence reads: CASSRRGARGDIQYF. The CDR3 nucleotides read TGTGCCAGCAGCCGCAGAGGGGCGAGAGGGGACATTCAGTACTTC.

The chain links TRBV18 to TRBJ1-2; tentative D call: TRBD1 (5 bases). The V end lost 6 bases, the J end lost 4 bases, and 15 bases lay between the germline ends. The CDR3 has 14 residues. The V gene's germline CDR1 is KGHSH and CDR2 LQKENI. CDR3 in amino acids: CASSRLQGPYGYTF. Written as DNA, the CDR3 is TGTGCCAGCTCCAGACTGCAGGGACCCTATGGCTACACCTTC.

This clonotype qualifies as medium-sized. The chain carries TRBV20-1 and TRBJ1-2, with D possibly TRBD1 on 5 matching bases. CDR1 is DFQATT and CDR2 is SNEGSKA in the germline V gene (reference sequence). The CDR3 extends over 12 amino acids. V was trimmed by 4 bases and J by 2 bases, leaving 8 bases between them. CDR3 DNA sequence: TGCAGTGCTACCCGGGGGAACTATGGCTACACCTTC. Translated, it gives CSATRGNYGYTF.

The chain links TRBV11-2 to TRBJ2-1, with D maybe TRBD1 (6 bases). CDR1 and CDR2 from the germline V gene are SGHAT and FQNNGV. V was shortened by 4 bases and J by 5 bases, with 9 bases between the two germline ends. The CDR3 covers 13 residues. CDR3 DNA: TGTGCCAGCAGCTCGGACAGAGACAATGAGCAGTTCTTC. The encoded protein is CASSSDRDNEQFF.

The V call is TRBV3-1, the J call TRBJ1-2; D is unresolved. In germline, CDR1 is LGHDT, CDR2 YNNKEL (reference sequence). The V end lost 4 bases, the J end lost 4 bases, and 16 bases lay between the germline ends. The CDR3 covers 15 residues. CDR3 nucleotide sequence: TGTGCCAGCAGCCCCTTTAGCAGAGCAACCTATGGCTACACCTTC. Translation gives CASSPFSRATYGYTF. Full variable domain (remainder filled in from reference TRBV3-1 and TRBJ1-2): DTAVSQTPKYLVTQMGNDKSIKCEQNLGHDTMYWYKQDSKKFLKIMFSYNNKELIINETVPNRFSPKSPDKAHLNLHINSLELGDSAVYFCASSPFSRATYGYTFGSGTRLTVV.

This clonotype is categorized as medium-sized. The V and J genes are TRBV7-9 and TRBJ1-2, with 10 positions matching TRBD1. There are 13 residues in the CDR3. With V trimmed by 5 bases and J by 5 bases, 2 bases remained unmatched. From germline, CDR1 is SEHNR and CDR2 FQNEAQ (reference sequence). This CDR3 is CASSQDRGYGYTF. DNA of the CDR3: TGTGCCAGCAGCCAGGACAGGGGGTATGGCTACACCTTC.

This clonotype rates as medium-sized. This rearrangement joins TRBV20-1 to TRBJ1-5; 7 nucleotides agree with TRBD1. The CDR3 is 14 residues long. Germline loops: CDR1 DFQATT, CDR2 SNEGSKA (reference sequence). V lost 6 bases to trimming and J lost 5 bases; unmatched junction nucleotides: 10. The CDR3: CSAQHRGWHQPQHF. In DNA form, the CDR3 reads TGCAGTGCCCAACACAGGGGTTGGCATCAGCCCCAGCATTTT.

Sample share makes this clonotype medium-sized. The chain employs TRBV27 and TRBJ1-5; D might be TRBD1 (6 bases). Germline V gene data show CDR1 as MNHEY and CDR2 as SMNVEV (reference sequence). Trimming stripped 9 bases from V and 1 base from J, with 7 bases between. The CDR3 covers 12 residues. In DNA, the CDR3 is TGTGCCAGTGGACAGAGCAATCAGCCCCAGCATTTT. The encoded protein is CASGQSNQPQHF.

The rearrangement uses TRBV7-8 and TRBJ2-7; D unresolved. V gave up 6 bases and J gave up 3 bases, with 9 bases separating them. CDR1 SGHVS and CDR2 FQNEAQ come from the germline V gene. The CDR3 covers 12 residues. The chain's CDR3 is CASRNTLYEQYF. The CDR3 DNA is TGTGCCAGCAGAAATACCCTCTACGAGCAGTACTTC.

The chain has TRBV2 and TRBJ2-5; a weak D match, TRBD2 (5 bases). The CDR3 is 14 residues long. Trimming stripped 7 bases from V and 3 bases from J, with 15 bases between. Germline V gene sequence: CDR1 SNHLY, CDR2 FYNNEI. CDR3 coding DNA: TGTGCCAGCATTAGGAGGTCGGGCGAAGAGACCCAGTACTTC. Encoded protein: CASIRRSGEETQYF.

The chain links TRBV12-3 or TRBV12-4 to TRBJ1-5, with unresolved D. The CDR3 runs 14 residues. Deletions cut 5 bases from V and 7 bases from J, with 15 bases between. Here the CDR3 reads CASSLNPPGQPQHF. CDR3 nucleotide sequence: TGTGCCAGCAGTCTCAATCCCCCAGGACAGCCCCAGCATTTT.

Judged by abundance, this clonotype is medium-sized (0.01 to 0.1%). The V gene is TRBV24-1, the J gene TRBJ2-7; perhaps TRBD1 as D (6 bases). The germline V and J ends were trimmed by 9 bases and 6 bases, with 14 bases remaining between them. The CDR3 length is 12 residues. Per the germline V gene, CDR1 is KGHDR and CDR2 is SFDVKD. The CDR3 spells CATGQFEAEQYF. CDR3 DNA sequence: TGTGCCACCGGACAGTTTGAAGCCGAGCAGTACTTC.

This clonotype was detected a few times. The CDR3 coding sequence is TGTGCCAGCAGTTTATGGCACGGGCAAGAAGGCTACACCTTC. This sequence encodes CASSLWHGQEGYTF. The chain combines TRBV27 with TRBJ1-2, with no clear D. Germline loops: CDR1 MNHEY, CDR2 SMNVEV (reference sequence). This CDR3 comprises 14 residues. The V gene lost 1 base and the J gene lost 8 bases, with 14 bases spanning the gap.

J is TRBJ2-5 and V is TRBV20-1; 10 nucleotides agree with TRBD1. This CDR3 comprises 15 residues. V was pared by 0 bases and J by 5 bases, with 6 bases of the junction left unmatched. Germline V CDR1 and CDR2: DFQATT, SNEGSKA (reference sequence). CDR3 bases: TGCAGTGCTAGAGAAGTGACAGGGGGCAGGGAGACCCAGTACTTC. It is translated as CSAREVTGGRETQYF.

The chain is built from TRBV5-1 and TRBJ2-5; 7 bases agree with TRBD1. Germline V CDR1 and CDR2: SGHRS, YFSETQ. V shed 0 bases and J 1 base; nucleotides not matched to a gene: 3. The CDR3 extends over 15 amino acids. The CDR3 region is CASSLEAGGQETQYF. The CDR3 bases are TGCGCCAGCAGCTTGGAGGCAGGGGGCCAAGAGACCCAGTACTTC. The complete variable domain, with remaining parts taken from reference TRBV5-1 and TRBJ2-5, reads KAGVTQTPRYLIKTRGQQVTLSCSPISGHRSVSWYQQTPGQGLQFLFEYFSETQRNKGNFPGRFSGRQFSNSRSEMNVSTLELGDSALYLCASSLEAGGQETQYFGPGTRLLVL.

The CDR3 DNA is TGCAGCGTTGAACCGCAAGAAGAGACCCAGTACTTC. Its translation: CSVEPQEETQYF. V and J are TRBV29-1 and TRBJ2-5, with no clear D. Per the germline V gene, CDR1 is SQVTM and CDR2 is ANQGSEA. This CDR3 comprises 12 residues. Between the trimmed V and J ends, which lost 2 bases and 3 bases, there was a span of 7 bases.

This chain connects TRBV4-3 to TRBJ2-1, with TRBD2 matching over 11 bases. V was clipped by 3 bases and J by 9 bases; unmatched bases: 7. CDR3 size: 15 residues. Germline CDR1 reads LGHNA; CDR2 reads YSLEER. CDR3 in DNA: TGCGCCAGCAGCCAGACCTCACTAGCGGGGGTTGAGCAGTTCTTC. It yields the protein CASSQTSLAGVEQFF.

The chain joins TRBV30 to TRBJ2-5; D is uncertain. V dropped 4 bases and J dropped 0 bases, with 9 bases sitting between them. Germline CDR1 reads GTSNPN; CDR2 reads SVGIG (reference sequence). The CDR3 loop spans 13 amino acids. The chain's CDR3 is CAWKIWYQETQYF. CDR3 coding DNA: TGTGCCTGGAAAATATGGTACCAAGAGACCCAGTACTTC. The whole variable domain, filled in from reference TRBV30 and TRBJ2-5, reads SQTIHQWPATLVQPVGSPLSLECTVEGTSNPNLYWYRQAAGRGLQLLFYSVGIGQISSEVPQNLSASRPQDRQFILSSKKLLLSDSGFYLCAWKIWYQETQYFGPGTRLLVL.

J is TRBJ1-1 and V is TRBV3-1; D is ambiguous. This CDR3 has 18 residues. V gave up 0 bases and J gave up 4 bases, with 21 bases separating them. The germline V gene has CDR1 LGHDT and CDR2 YNNKEL (reference sequence). The CDR3 spells CASSQEGSSGRWGTEAFF. DNA of the CDR3: TGTGCCAGCAGCCAAGAGGGGTCATCAGGTCGGTGGGGCACTGAAGCTTTCTTT.

By sample fraction, this clonotype is large. The chain carries TRBV9 and TRBJ2-5, with TRBD1 identical over 9 bases. This CDR3 is built from 17 residues. V shed 0 bases, J shed 4 bases, and the junction held 10 bases outside the gene matches. Germline CDR1 SGDLS, CDR2 YYNGEE. In DNA, the CDR3 is TGTGCCAGCAGCGTAGCGACCGTCCCGGGACAGGGAGAGACCCAGTACTTC. Its protein is CASSVATVPGQGETQYF.

By share, this clonotype ranks as medium-sized. V usage is TRBV7-2 and J usage is TRBJ1-1; D call uncertain. CDR1 and CDR2 (germline): SGHTA, FQGNSA. There are 11 residues in the CDR3. With 5 bases removed from V and 6 bases from J, the gap between germline ends came to 7 bases. The CDR3, as DNA: TGTGCCAGCAGCCCCTGGGCTGAAGCTTTCTTT. It codes for CASSPWAEAFF.

The V gene is TRBV5-4, the J gene TRBJ1-4; TRBD1 matches at 7 bases. The CDR3 extends over 14 amino acids. J gave up 5 bases and V 2 bases, and 3 bases lay outside the gene matches. In germline, CDR1 is SGHNT, CDR2 YYREEE (reference sequence). The CDR3 DNA follows: TGTGCCAGCAGCTTAGGACAGGCCAATGAAAAACTGTTTTTT. It encodes CASSLGQANEKLFF.

Remarks on this clonotype: An end of the junction does not agree with germline; a read error may underlie this. In DNA form, the CDR3 reads TGCACCAGCAGAAGAATTACAGGGACTTCTAACTATGGCTACACCTTC. Its translation is CTSRRITGTSNYGYTF. V is TRBV4-1 and J is TRBJ1-2; possibly TRBD1 for D (6 bases). The CDR3 length is 16 residues. Germline CDR1 reads MGHRA; CDR2 reads YSYEKL.

In its sample, this clonotype ranks as medium-sized. V and J are TRBV7-6 and TRBJ1-2; D not certain. V was trimmed by 2 bases and J by 5 bases, leaving 6 bases between them. Germline CDR1 SGHVS, CDR2 FNYEAQ. There are 12 residues in the CDR3. CDR3 DNA sequence: TGTGCCAGCAGCTTAAATGGTTATGGCTACACCTTC. Translating gives CASSLNGYGYTF.

CDR3 coding DNA: TGCAGTGCTCCTATAGCCAGGGGGCGGGAAAAACTGTTTTTT. This translates into CSAPIARGREKLFF. The J gene is TRBJ1-4, the V gene TRBV20-1, with 8 bases aligning to TRBD1. This CDR3 has 14 residues. Germline V gene data show CDR1 as DFQATT and CDR2 as SNEGSKA (reference sequence). With 5 bases clipped from V and 8 bases from J, the junction kept 10 bases outside the gene matches.

The V call is TRBV28, the J call TRBJ2-1; 8 positions agree with TRBD2. The CDR3 is made up of 15 amino acids. V lost 7 bases and J lost 4; bases outside the gene matches: 9. Germline V CDR1 and CDR2: MDHEN, SYDVKM. The CDR3 here is CASTITSGFYNEQFF. The CDR3, as DNA: TGTGCCAGCACCATAACTAGCGGTTTTTACAATGAGCAGTTCTTC.